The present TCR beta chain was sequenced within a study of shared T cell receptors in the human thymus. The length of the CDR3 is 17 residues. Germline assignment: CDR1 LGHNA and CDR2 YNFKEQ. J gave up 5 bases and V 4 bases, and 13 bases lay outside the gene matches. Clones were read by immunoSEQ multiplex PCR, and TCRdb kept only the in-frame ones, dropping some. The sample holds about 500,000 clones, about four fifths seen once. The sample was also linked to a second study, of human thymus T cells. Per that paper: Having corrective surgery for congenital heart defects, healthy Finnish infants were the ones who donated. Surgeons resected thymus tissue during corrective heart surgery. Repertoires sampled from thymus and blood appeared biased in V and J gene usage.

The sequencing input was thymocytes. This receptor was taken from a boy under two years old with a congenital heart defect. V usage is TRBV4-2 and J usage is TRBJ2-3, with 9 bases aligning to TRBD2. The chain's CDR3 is CASSPRLAEPRVDTQYF. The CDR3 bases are TGTGCCAGCAGCCCCCGACTAGCGGAGCCCCGGGTAGATACGCAGTATTTT.